The following is a T cell receptor beta chain sequence with its context. Its specificity is not known. The sample originates from a study of OX40 agonist ivuxolimab in advanced cancers. Study-level information: Dose-escalation cases comprised hepatocellular carcinoma, melanoma, renal cell or head and neck cancer. Overall study results and limits: CD8+ T cells (on average) carried more expanded clones than CD4+ T cells.

Clones were read by immunoSEQ multiplex PCR, and TCRdb kept only the in-frame ones, dropping some. The sample lists around 23,000 clones, roughly 80% occurring once. CDR3 length equals 14 residues. V gave up 5 bases and J gave up 1 base; unmatched junction bases: 4. Per germline, CDR1 LGHNT and CDR2 FRNRAP. Specimen: CD4+ or CD8+ T cells sorted from blood, collected in a trial of the OX40 agonist ivuxolimab. The chain joins TRBV12-5 to TRBJ1-1, with 7 bases fitting TRBD1. This clonotype was sampled from an adult with an advanced solid tumor such as melanoma, head and neck, liver or kidney cancer. DNA for the CDR3: TGTGCTAGTGGTACGGGACAGACGAACACTGAAGCTTTCTTT. Protein: CASGTGQTNTEAFF.